This TCR beta chain was documented in a study of technical replicates of blood from a handful of donors. Repertoires were generated with immunoSEQ multiplex PCR, while TCRdb's copy carries only in-frame clones and drops some. The top ten hold about 0.24% of the sample, which has 85,000 to 100,000 clones, 80% to 95% seen once. The CDR3 consists of 16 residues. V lost 4 bases to trimming and J lost 2 bases; unmatched junction nucleotides: 6. Germline CDR1 is MNHEY and CDR2 is SVGAGI. The rearrangement uses TRBV6-5 and TRBJ2-1, with 9 bases identical to TRBD2. The receptor was derived from a human donor in good health. Sequenced: T cells isolated from PBMCs. The CDR3 spells CASSLQREAPYNEQFF. The CDR3, as DNA: TGTGCCAGCAGTTTACAGCGGGAGGCCCCCTACAATGAGCAGTTCTTC.